This T cell receptor beta chain is drawn from a study of beta chain features in type 1 diabetes. The isolated RNA, all of it, was reverse transcribed, so expressed TCRB transcripts were what got sequenced. About 3.5 million reads, on average, came from each naive, central memory and regulatory T cell sample. Data came from immunoSEQ multiplex PCR; TCRdb stores just in-frame clones and leaves some out. Among roughly 400,000 clones listed, around 10% were seen once. CDR3 length: 17 residues. The germline gives CDR1 SGHTA, CDR2 FQGNSA. The V and J ends lost 5 bases and 8 bases respectively, with 24 bases between them. The sample holds a few counts of this clone. What it recognizes is unknown. Study-wide results and limits: More deletions and fewer insertions at VDJ junctions were found in patients with type 1 diabetes. Among patients with Type 1 diabetes, TCRB CDR3s were moderately but significantly shorter in every one of the four CD4+ subsets.

J is TRBJ1-4 and V is TRBV7-2; D uncertain. Specimen: central memory CD4+ T cells from blood. This TCR came from a young man with type 1 diabetes. CDR3 coding DNA: TGTGCCAGCAGCCAAGTCCCATTCGGTTTGCAGGACGAAAAACTGTTTTTT. Amino acid sequence: CASSQVPFGLQDEKLFF. Based on the CDR3 plus reference TRBV7-2 and TRBJ1-4, the full variable domain is GAGVSQSPSNKVTEKGKDVELRCDPISGHTALYWYRQSLGQGLEFLIYFQGNSAPDKSGLPSDRFSAERTGGSVSTLTIQRTQQEDSAVYLCASSQVPFGLQDEKLFFGSGTQLSVL.